Given below is one TCR beta chain in context. Antigen unknown. The limits of the CDR3 on the DNA are not certain, so only TCRdb's listed CDR3 is given. The germline gives CDR1 LGHNA, CDR2 YSLEER. The CDR3 is 16 amino acids in total, end residues counted. The data originate from a study of post-analysis software for immune sequencing data. Study-wide points: Patients carried five TRBV segments more frequently than controls did, and TRBV5-6, TRBV5-1 and TRBV20-1 were among them.

The library was made from cDNA and included unique molecular identifiers. TCRdb fed the PCR reads into MiXCR, producing one record per CDR3 protein. Altogether about 770,000 distinct CDR3 sequences are present, around 46% being singletons, with the ten largest covering 4% to 5%. This TCR derives from a girl aged 5 to 17 with multiple sclerosis. Sequences were obtained from blood. The gene calls are TRBV4-3 and TRBJ2-7; the DNA was not compared with TRBD2, the D call given in the table. The CDR3 is CASSQEWAGGSYERYF.